Each of the 29 T cell receptor beta chains below was sequenced from the same sample in a study of cytotoxic CD8 clonotypes in ibrutinib-treated CLL (dated by TCRdb to about 2021). The time point label, read with the paper, signifies: progressive disease on ibrutinib. Library construction relied on the immunoSEQ multiplex PCR assay. The table comes from immuneACCESS by way of TCRdb, which keeps in-frame sequences with V and J called. Part of the clones is missing from these tables; in studies checked, under half for an unresolved V gene and the rest for unknown reasons. The sample table shows about 40,000 clones, and 65% to 70% are seen once. Approximately 7.6% of the sample lies in the top ten. This specimen consisted of PBMCs, obtained at disease progression, from a patient treated with ibrutinib. The receptor set was obtained from a human donor with chronic lymphocytic leukemia.

This clone was detected only a few times. Other DNA variants within this sample encode the same CDR3. V gene TRBV9 combines with J gene TRBJ2-5; no firm D call. The ends were cut back, 5 bases at V and 1 base at J, with 6 bases in the middle. Germline loops: CDR1 SGDLS, CDR2 YYNGEE. The CDR3 sequence is 12 residues long. CDR3 loop: CASSPSQETQYF. CDR3 in DNA: TGTGCCAGCAGTCCTAGCCAAGAGACCCAGTACTTC.

This clone was counted only a few times. The chain links TRBV2 to TRBJ2-7; weak D call: TRBD1 (6 bases). CDR3 size: 14 residues. CDR1 SNHLY and CDR2 FYNNEI come from the germline V gene. Trimming took 7 bases from V and 2 from J, leaving 15 bases between them. CDR3 in amino acids: CASNTGGFPYEQYF. CDR3 sequence (DNA): TGTGCCAGCAACACTGGGGGCTTTCCCTACGAGCAGTACTTC.

CDR3 DNA: TGTGCCAGCAGCCCAACCGCTAGTAGCTCCTACAATGAGCAGTTCTTC. It is translated as CASSPTASSSYNEQFF. The rearrangement uses TRBV9 and TRBJ2-1; no clear D. The CDR3 has 16 residues. V gave up 4 bases and J gave up 0 bases, with 14 bases separating them. Germline V lookup: CDR1 SGDLS, CDR2 YYNGEE.

The rearrangement uses TRBV5-6 and TRBJ2-3; D remains ambiguous. V dropped 0 bases and J dropped 5 bases, with 4 bases sitting between them. In germline, CDR1 is SGHDT, CDR2 YYEEEE. CDR3 length equals 12 residues. CDR3 in DNA: TGTGCCAGCAGCTTGGTGGGAGATACGCAGTATTTT. It specifies CASSLVGDTQYF.

The chain recombines TRBV7-3 with TRBJ2-1; D gene unclear. The CDR3 spans 13 residues. Germline lookup yields CDR1 SGHTA and CDR2 FQGTGA. Trimming pared 5 bases from V and 9 bases from J, leaving 14 bases between. CDR3 sequence (DNA): TGTGCCAGCAGCGCCGCTAACGATGGTGAGCAGTTCTTC. Translation: CASSAANDGEQFF.

The rearrangement uses TRBV19 and TRBJ1-4; TRBD1 matches at 9 bases. Germline V lookup: CDR1 LNHDA, CDR2 SQIVND (reference sequence). The V and J ends lost 1 base and 3 bases, in that order; junction bases with no gene match: 12. The CDR3 extends over 19 amino acids. The CDR3 DNA follows: TGTGCCAGTAGTATAGCCCTTTACCTGGACAGGGGCTCTAATGAAAAACTGTTTTTT. Protein sequence: CASSIALYLDRGSNEKLFF.

The chain carries TRBV4-2 and TRBJ2-3; 9 nucleotides agree with TRBD1. Germline CDR1 LGHNA, CDR2 YNFKEQ. The CDR3 has 17 residues. V shed 3 bases, J shed 2 bases, and the junction held 9 bases outside the gene matches. The CDR3 is CASSQSFRDRATDTQYF. DNA for the CDR3: TGTGCCAGCAGCCAGAGCTTCCGGGACAGGGCCACAGATACGCAGTATTTT.

This clone counts as medium-sized. The CDR3 nucleotides read TGTGCCAGCAGCTTGTTTTCCGAGCAGTACTTC. Translated, it gives CASSLFSEQYF. The gene calls are TRBV5-6 and TRBJ2-7, with D uncertain. CDR1 is SGHDT and CDR2 is YYEEEE in the germline V gene. The CDR3 totals 11 residues. V lost 1 base and J lost 6, with 5 bases in between. The whole variable domain, filled in from reference TRBV5-6 and TRBJ2-7, reads DAGVTQSPTHLIKTRGQQVTLRCSPKSGHDTVSWYQQALGQGPQFIFQYYEEEERQRGNFPDRFSGHQFPNYSSELNVNALLLGDSALYLCASSLFSEQYFGPGTRLTVT.

The chain joins TRBV2 to TRBJ2-3; 8 bases map to TRBD2. Per germline, CDR1 SNHLY and CDR2 FYNNEI. Trimming took 8 bases from V and 14 from J; bases not matched to a gene: 12. CDR3 length equals 12 residues. The CDR3 region has the DNA TGTGCCAGCGGGACTAGACCTCCGCCGGGGTATTTT. It encodes CASGTRPPPGYF.

The V and J genes are TRBV7-9 and TRBJ1-3; 10 bases fit TRBD1. Germline lookup yields CDR1 SEHNR and CDR2 FQNEAQ (reference sequence). The CDR3 is 16 residues long. With 1 base clipped from V and 4 bases from J, the junction kept 4 bases outside the gene matches. CDR3 coding DNA: TGTGCCAGCAGCTTAGGTGGGACAGGGGTCGGAAACACCATATATTTT. Translating it yields CASSLGGTGVGNTIYF.

This clone was counted between two and nine times. The chain couples TRBV4-3 to TRBJ2-7, with 9 bases lining up with TRBD2. The trim removed 2 bases at V and 4 bases at J, leaving 6 bases unmatched. The CDR3 extends over 15 amino acids. Germline CDR1 LGHNA, CDR2 YSLEER. This CDR3 reads CASSQYSGSRYEQYF. The CDR3 DNA reads as TGCGCCAGCAGCCAATATAGCGGGAGCAGGTACGAGCAGTACTTC.

The J gene is TRBJ2-3, the V gene TRBV11-3, with D possibly being TRBD2 (6 bases). The germline V and J ends were trimmed by 7 bases and 3 bases, with 14 bases remaining between them. Germline V lookup: CDR1 SGHNT, CDR2 YENEEA. The CDR3 is made up of 14 amino acids. The CDR3, as DNA: TGTGCCAGCATGGGCCAGAGCGGGACAGATACGCAGTATTTT. Translated, it gives CASMGQSGTDTQYF. Drawing the rest from reference TRBV11-3 and TRBJ2-3, the complete variable domain is EAGVVQSPRYKIIEKKQPVAFWCNPISGHNTLYWYLQNLGQGPELLIRYENEEAVDDSQLPKDRFSAERLKGVDSTLKIQPAELGDSAVYLCASMGQSGTDTQYFGPGTRLTVL.

This clone turned up a few times. V usage is TRBV7-9 and J usage is TRBJ1-1, with D unresolved. CDR1 is SEHNR and CDR2 is FQNEAQ in the germline V gene (reference sequence). CDR3 length: 11 amino acids. With 3 bases removed from V and 5 bases from J, the gap between germline ends came to 4 bases. The CDR3: CASSFLTEAFF. CDR3 bases: TGTGCCAGCAGCTTTTTAACTGAAGCTTTCTTT.

The chain combines TRBV29-1 with TRBJ1-1; D is unresolved. V was trimmed by 6 bases and J by 0 bases, leaving 11 bases between them. CDR1 is SQVTM, CDR2 ANQGSEA, per germline. The CDR3 has 13 residues. The CDR3 region is CSVNHGVNTEAFF. DNA of the CDR3: TGCAGCGTCAACCACGGGGTGAACACTGAAGCTTTCTTT.

The chain recombines TRBV18 with TRBJ2-3; 12 positions agree with TRBD2. Germline CDR1 and CDR2: KGHSH and LQKENI. V gave up 4 bases and J gave up 2 bases; unmatched junction bases: 4. CDR3 size: 16 residues. The CDR3 loop is CASSLRTSGATDTQYF. The CDR3 DNA sequence: TGTGCCAGCTCACTCCGGACTAGCGGGGCCACAGATACGCAGTATTTT. The full variable domain, rest sourced from reference TRBV18 and TRBJ2-3, is NAGVMQNPRHLVRRRGQEARLRCSPMKGHSHVYWYRQLPEEGLKFMVYLQKENIIDESGMPKERFSAEFPKEGPSILRIQQVVRGDSAAYFCASSLRTSGATDTQYFGPGTRLTVL.

The chain carries TRBV7-6 and TRBJ2-2, with D perhaps TRBD2 (6 bases). V lost 5 bases to trimming and J lost 7 bases, with 17 bases between them. The germline gives CDR1 SGHVS, CDR2 FNYEAQ. The CDR3 extends over 15 amino acids. The CDR3 sequence: CASSTFSGADGELFF. The CDR3 DNA sequence: TGTGCCAGCAGCACCTTTTCGGGAGCTGACGGGGAGCTGTTTTTT.

The chain links TRBV4-1 to TRBJ1-5; tentatively, D is TRBD1 (6 bases). The CDR3 length is 15 residues. Per the germline V gene, CDR1 is MGHRA and CDR2 is YSYEKL. V gave up 3 bases and J gave up 7 bases, with 16 bases separating them. The CDR3 reads CASSHASGDLQPQHF. The CDR3 bases are TGCGCCAGCAGCCACGCCTCAGGGGATTTGCAGCCCCAGCATTTT.

This chain joins TRBV4-2 and TRBJ2-1, with TRBD1 identical over 8 bases. V shed 5 bases and J 2 bases; nucleotides not matched to a gene: 2. CDR1 is LGHNA and CDR2 is YNFKEQ in the germline V gene. This CDR3 is 14 amino acids long. CDR3 loop: CASSATGAYNEQFF. The CDR3 coding sequence is TGTGCCAGCAGCGCGACAGGGGCCTACAATGAGCAGTTCTTC.

J is TRBJ2-3 and V is TRBV27; 8 bases fit TRBD1. The CDR3 is 16 amino acids. Germline CDR1 MNHEY, CDR2 SMNVEV (reference sequence). With V trimmed by 4 bases and J by 0 bases, 6 bases remained unmatched. The chain's CDR3 is CASSSTGASSTDTQYF. For the CDR3, the DNA is TGTGCCAGCAGTTCGACAGGGGCTTCTAGCACAGATACGCAGTATTTT.

This chain connects TRBV10-3 to TRBJ2-7; 8 bases align to TRBD1. V was pared by 5 bases and J by 5 bases, with 5 bases of the junction left unmatched. The CDR3 loop spans 13 amino acids. Germline loops: CDR1 ENHRY, CDR2 SYGVKD. In nucleotides, the CDR3 is TGTGCCATCAGTCAGGACAGGGCCCACGAGCAGTACTTC. It codes for CAISQDRAHEQYF.

This sequence joins TRBV11-3 and TRBJ2-2, with 8 positions matching TRBD2. The CDR3 sequence is 16 residues long. Per the germline V gene, CDR1 is SGHNT and CDR2 is YENEEA. J lost 5 bases, V lost 7 bases, and 12 bases had no gene match. CDR3 bases: TGTGCCAGCACCTCTTTAGCGGGACTATCTACCGGGGAGCTGTTTTTT. Translated, it gives CASTSLAGLSTGELFF.

The sample holds a few counts of this clone. The chain joins TRBV28 to TRBJ1-2, with D possibly being TRBD1 (6 bases). The germline gives CDR1 MDHEN, CDR2 SYDVKM. The CDR3 consists of 13 residues. The V gene lost 5 bases and the J gene lost 6 bases, with 13 bases spanning the gap. The CDR3 region has the DNA TGTGCCAGCAGTCGACGACAGGTCCATGGCTACACCTTC. Protein sequence: CASSRRQVHGYTF.

DNA of the CDR3: TGTGCCAGCAGAGAACAGGGGGCCAGGACAGATACGCAGTATTTT. Protein: CASREQGARTDTQYF. This chain uses TRBV28 with TRBJ2-3; 9 bases map to TRBD1. Trimming removed 6 bases from V and 3 bases from J; junction bases left unmatched: 7. Germline V gives CDR1 MDHEN, CDR2 SYDVKM. The CDR3 consists of 15 residues.

The chain uses TRBV2 and TRBJ1-2; 7 bases map to TRBD1. CDR1 SNHLY and CDR2 FYNNEI come from the germline V gene. Germline trimming cut 4 bases from V and 1 base from J; bases unmatched to any gene: 0. CDR3 length equals 13 residues. The CDR3, as DNA: TGTGCCAGCAGTGGGGACAGTAACTATGGCTACACCTTC. Translation gives CASSGDSNYGYTF.

This clone was counted only a few times. The chain uses TRBV7-3 and TRBJ2-1; possibly TRBD1 for D (6 bases). The CDR3 spans 14 residues. V gave up 3 bases and J gave up 6 bases, with 12 bases separating them. Germline CDR1 and CDR2: SGHTA and FQGTGA. CDR3 amino acids: CASSFQGGSNEQFF. In DNA, the CDR3 is TGTGCCAGCAGCTTCCAAGGGGGTTCCAATGAGCAGTTCTTC.

This clone has only a few counts. The V and J genes are TRBV7-2 and TRBJ1-3; tentatively, D is TRBD1 (5 bases). CDR3 size: 16 residues. Germline loops: CDR1 SGHTA, CDR2 FQGNSA. Trimming shortened V by 5 bases and J by 0 bases, and 14 bases separated the two germline ends. The CDR3 protein is CASSRGPLNSGNTIYF. In DNA, the CDR3 is TGTGCCAGCAGCCGGGGACCACTAAACTCTGGAAACACCATATATTTT.

The chain recombines TRBV18 with TRBJ1-1; 7 nucleotides match TRBD1. CDR1 is KGHSH, CDR2 LQKENI, per germline. The CDR3 totals 12 residues. V lost 5 bases, J lost 8 bases, and 5 bases stayed unmatched. CDR3 residues: CASSGGTVEAFF. CDR3 DNA: TGTGCCAGCTCAGGTGGGACAGTCGAAGCTTTCTTT.

The CDR3 spells CASSQDRQDQKVYTF. The CDR3, as DNA: TGTGCCAGCAGCCAAGACAGGCAGGACCAAAAAGTCTACACCTTC. V usage is TRBV4-2 and J usage is TRBJ1-2; D is undetermined. V dropped 0 bases and J dropped 10 bases, with 18 bases sitting between them. CDR1 LGHNA and CDR2 YNFKEQ come from the germline V gene. CDR3 size: 15 residues.

The CDR3 spells CASRDRIQANYGYTF. In nucleotides, the CDR3 is TGTGCCAGCAGGGATCGAATACAGGCCAACTATGGCTACACCTTC. This rearrangement joins TRBV6-1 to TRBJ1-2, with a weak D call TRBD1 (5 bases). The germline V gene has CDR1 MNHNS and CDR2 SASEGT. The CDR3 runs to 15 residues. V was cut by 6 bases and J by 2 bases, with 16 bases left in between.